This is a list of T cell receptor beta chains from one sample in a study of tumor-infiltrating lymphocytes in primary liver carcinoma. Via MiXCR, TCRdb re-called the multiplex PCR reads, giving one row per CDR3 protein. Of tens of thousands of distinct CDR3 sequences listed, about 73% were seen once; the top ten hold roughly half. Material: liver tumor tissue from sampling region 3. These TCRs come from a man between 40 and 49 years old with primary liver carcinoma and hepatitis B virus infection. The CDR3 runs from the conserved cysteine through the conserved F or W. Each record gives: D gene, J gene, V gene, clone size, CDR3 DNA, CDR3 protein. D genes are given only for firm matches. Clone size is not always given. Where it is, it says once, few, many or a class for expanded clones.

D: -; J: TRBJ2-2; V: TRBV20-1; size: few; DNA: TGCAGTGCTAGACCTGCCGCGAACACCGGGGAGCTGTTTTTT; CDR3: CSARPAANTGELFF
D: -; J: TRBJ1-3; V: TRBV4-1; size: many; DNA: TGCGCCAGCAGCTCGCTTCCGGGACTTACAAACACCATATATTTT; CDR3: CASSSLPGLTNTIYF
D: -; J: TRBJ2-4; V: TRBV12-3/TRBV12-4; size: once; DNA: TGTGCCAGCAGTTTATGGGGTGGTGCGCACATAGCCAAAAACATTCAGCACTTC; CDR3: CASSLWGGAHIAKNIQHF
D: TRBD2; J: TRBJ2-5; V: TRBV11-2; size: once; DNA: TGTGCCAGTGGCCAAACTCCTGGCGGGGGGAAAGAGTCCCAGTATTTC; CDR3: CASGQTPGGGKESQYF
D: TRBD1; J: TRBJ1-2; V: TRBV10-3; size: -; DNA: TGTGCCATCAGTGAAAGACAGGGGTATGGTCGCACCTTC; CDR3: CAISERQGYGRTF
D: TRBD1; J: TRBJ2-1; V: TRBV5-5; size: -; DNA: TGTGTCATCGGCCCTAGACAGGGTTCCTACATTGAGCAGTTCTTC; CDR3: CVIGPRQGSYIEQFF
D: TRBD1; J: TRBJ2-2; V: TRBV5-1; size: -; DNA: TGCGCCAGTACCTGGACAGGGGGGAACACCGGGAAGATGCTTTTT; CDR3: CASTWTGGNTGKMLF
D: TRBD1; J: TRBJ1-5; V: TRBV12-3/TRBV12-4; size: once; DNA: TGTGCCAGTAATAGGACAGGGAGCAATCAGCCCCAGCATTTT; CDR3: CASNRTGSNQPQHF
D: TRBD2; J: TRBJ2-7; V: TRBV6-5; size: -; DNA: TGTACCAGCAGCCCCTCTCCTACTAGCGGGTACGAGCAGTACTTC; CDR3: CTSSPSPTSGYEQYF
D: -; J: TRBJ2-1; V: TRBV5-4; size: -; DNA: TGTGCCAGCAGCGTGGAAGGCAGGGGAGGAGATCAGTTCTTC; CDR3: CASSVEGRGGDQFF
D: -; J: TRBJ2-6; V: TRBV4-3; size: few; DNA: TGCGCCAGCACCCAAGTGGCAGGGGGGGCTGGGGCCAACGACCTGACTTTC; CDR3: CASTQVAGGAGANDLTF
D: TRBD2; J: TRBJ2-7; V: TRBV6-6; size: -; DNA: TGTGCCAGCAGACCAGAAGGTCTAGCGGGAGGCTCCGGACTGTACGAGCAGTACTTC; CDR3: CASRPEGLAGGSGLYEQYF
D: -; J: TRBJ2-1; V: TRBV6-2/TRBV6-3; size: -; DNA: TGTGCCAGCCAGGAACTATACAATGAGCAGTTCTTC; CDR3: CASQELYNEQFF
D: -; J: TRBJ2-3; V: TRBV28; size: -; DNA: TGTGCCAGCAGTTTTCGCTCCGCGGTTACGCAATATTTT; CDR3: CASSFRSAVTQYF
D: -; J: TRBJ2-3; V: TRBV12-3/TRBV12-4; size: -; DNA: TGTGCCAGCAGTTACATGGCGGGGACCCTCACAGATACACAGTATTTT; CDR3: CASSYMAGTLTDTQYF
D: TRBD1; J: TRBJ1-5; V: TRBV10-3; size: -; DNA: TGTGCCATCAGTGGACAGGGAAATCAGCCTCAGCATTTT; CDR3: CAISGQGNQPQHF
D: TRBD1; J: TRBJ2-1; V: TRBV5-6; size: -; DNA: TGTGCCGTCAGCTTGGGAAACAGGGGCAGCTCCTACAATGAGCAGTTCTTC; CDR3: CAVSLGNRGSSYNEQFF
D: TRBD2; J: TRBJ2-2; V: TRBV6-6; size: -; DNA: TGTGCCAGCAGTCAGCTCGTGGGACTAGCGGGACCAACGAACACCGGGGAGCTGTTATTT; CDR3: CASSQLVGLAGPTNTGELLF
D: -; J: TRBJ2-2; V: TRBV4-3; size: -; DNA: TGCGCCAGCGGCCAATCACCTAGCGTGGACACCGGGGAGCTGTTTTTT; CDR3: CASGQSPSVDTGELFF
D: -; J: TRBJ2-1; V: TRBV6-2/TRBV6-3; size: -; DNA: TGTGCCAGGAGGACTACAGGATACGGTGAGCAGTTCTTC; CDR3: CARRTTGYGEQFF
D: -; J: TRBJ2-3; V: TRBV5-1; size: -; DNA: TGCGCCAGCAGTTTGGCAGTGGGCACAGATACGCAGTATTTT; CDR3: CASSLAVGTDTQYF
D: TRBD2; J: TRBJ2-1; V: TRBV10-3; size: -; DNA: TGTGCCATCATGTCGTTTAGCGGGAGCTCCTACGAAGAGCAGTTCTTC; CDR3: CAIMSFSGSSYEEQFF
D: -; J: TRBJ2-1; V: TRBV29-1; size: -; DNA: TGCAGCGCCCGCCCAGGGGGGAATGAGTACTCCTTC; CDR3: CSARPGGNEYSF
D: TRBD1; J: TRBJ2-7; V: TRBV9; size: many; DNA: TGTGCCAGCAGCGTAGAACAGGGGGGCTACGAGCAGTACTTC; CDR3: CASSVEQGGYEQYF
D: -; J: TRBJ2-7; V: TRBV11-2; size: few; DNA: TGTGCCAGCAGCTTCACACATGGGGTCATACATAACGAGCAGTACTTC; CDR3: CASSFTHGVIHNEQYF
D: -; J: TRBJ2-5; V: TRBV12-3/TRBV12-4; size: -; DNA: TGTGTCAGTAGTTTAACGGTTGGGGGGACCCAATACTTC; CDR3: CVSSLTVGGTQYF
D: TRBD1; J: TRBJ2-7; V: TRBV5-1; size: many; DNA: TGCGCCAGCAGCTCCGGACAGGGGGCTAGGGAGCAGTACTTC; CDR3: CASSSGQGAREQYF
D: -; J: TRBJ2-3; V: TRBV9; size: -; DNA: TGTGCCAGCAGCCATTCTCGAAAAGGCGGGGAAGATACGCAGTATTTT; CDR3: CASSHSRKGGEDTQYF
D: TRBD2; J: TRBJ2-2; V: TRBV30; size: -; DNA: TGTGCCTGGAGTGTACGGACTAGCGCTCCGGACACCGGGGAGCTGTTTTTT; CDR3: CAWSVRTSAPDTGELFF
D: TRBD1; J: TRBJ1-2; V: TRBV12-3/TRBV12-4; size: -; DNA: TGTGCCAGCAACCGGACAGGGGACTATGGCTACAGCTTC; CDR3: CASNRTGDYGYSF
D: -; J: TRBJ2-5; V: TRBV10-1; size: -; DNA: TGTCCCAGCAGTGACCACGTGAAAGAGACCCAGTACTTC; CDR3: CPSSDHVKETQYF
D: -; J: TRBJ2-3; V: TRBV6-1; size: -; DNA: TGTGCCAGCTCACCCAGGGGCGGGGGCACAGATAGGCAGTATTTT; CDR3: CASSPRGGGTDRQYF